A single sample gave rise to the 2 T cell receptor beta chains below, sequenced in a study of T cells in women clearing cervical HPV infection. TCRdb's copy holds only in-frame clones and misses some; the assay was immunoSEQ multiplex PCR. The sample table includes under 35,000 clones. The sequencing input was blood buffy coat. These receptor sequences come from a woman between 18 and 70 years old with a cervical HPV16 infection that either progressed to CIN3+ or cleared (not recorded which).

Worth noting for this clone: The read stops 3 residues short of the end of the CDR3; the missing end is completed from the germline J gene. The chain joins TRBV18 to TRBJ1-2; a weak D match, TRBD1 (6 bases). Looked up from germline, CDR1 is KGHSH and CDR2 is LQKENI. CDR3 length: 16 residues. The CDR3 here is CASSPYPRGRGNDYTF. The part of the CDR3 DNA that was read is TGTGCCAGCTCACCCTACCCCAGGGGTAGGGGCAATGAC.

A remark on this clone: Read data end 3 residues before the CDR3 end; the end is taken from the germline J gene. The V gene is TRBV6-2 or TRBV6-3, the J gene TRBJ2-7; TRBD1 agrees at 7 bases. The V and J ends lost 1 base and 1 base, in that order; junction bases with no gene match: 1. Germline V lookup: CDR1 MNHEY, CDR2 SVGEGT. The CDR3 spans 14 residues. The CDR3 spells CASSYWGQSYEQYF. Incomplete CDR3 DNA: TGTGCCAGCAGTTACTGGGGACAGTCCTACGAG.